This entry features one T cell receptor (beta chain) sequence. The antigen remains undetermined. Germline loops: CDR1 MGHRA, CDR2 YSYEKL. The length of the CDR3 is 16 residues. With 4 bases clipped from V and 8 bases from J, the junction kept 12 bases outside the gene matches. Measured with immunoSEQ multiplex PCR; TCRdb has only the in-frame clones, and not every one. The data show 17,000 or so clones, roughly 75% seen once. The data stem from a study of OX40 agonist ivuxolimab in advanced cancers. Whole-study context: Prior checkpoint blockade (anti-PD-1, anti-PD-L1 or anti-CTLA-4) was permitted; approximately 40% had it. Regarding the study as a whole: In the 0.1 to 3.0 mg/kg range, CD4+ and CD8+ blood T cells had expanded clonally by week 6. Normalized expansion of T-cell clones was also low for some nonresponders.

The rearrangement uses TRBV4-1 and TRBJ2-1, with TRBD1 matching 9 bases. Here the sequenced sample was CD4+ or CD8+ T cells sorted from blood, taken in a trial of the OX40 agonist ivuxolimab. This TCR was recovered from an adult with an advanced solid tumor such as melanoma, head and neck, liver or kidney cancer. The CDR3 DNA sequence: TGCGCCAGCAGCCCTGCGACCGGGACAGGGCTTGATGAGCAGTTCTTC. It specifies CASSPATGTGLDEQFF.